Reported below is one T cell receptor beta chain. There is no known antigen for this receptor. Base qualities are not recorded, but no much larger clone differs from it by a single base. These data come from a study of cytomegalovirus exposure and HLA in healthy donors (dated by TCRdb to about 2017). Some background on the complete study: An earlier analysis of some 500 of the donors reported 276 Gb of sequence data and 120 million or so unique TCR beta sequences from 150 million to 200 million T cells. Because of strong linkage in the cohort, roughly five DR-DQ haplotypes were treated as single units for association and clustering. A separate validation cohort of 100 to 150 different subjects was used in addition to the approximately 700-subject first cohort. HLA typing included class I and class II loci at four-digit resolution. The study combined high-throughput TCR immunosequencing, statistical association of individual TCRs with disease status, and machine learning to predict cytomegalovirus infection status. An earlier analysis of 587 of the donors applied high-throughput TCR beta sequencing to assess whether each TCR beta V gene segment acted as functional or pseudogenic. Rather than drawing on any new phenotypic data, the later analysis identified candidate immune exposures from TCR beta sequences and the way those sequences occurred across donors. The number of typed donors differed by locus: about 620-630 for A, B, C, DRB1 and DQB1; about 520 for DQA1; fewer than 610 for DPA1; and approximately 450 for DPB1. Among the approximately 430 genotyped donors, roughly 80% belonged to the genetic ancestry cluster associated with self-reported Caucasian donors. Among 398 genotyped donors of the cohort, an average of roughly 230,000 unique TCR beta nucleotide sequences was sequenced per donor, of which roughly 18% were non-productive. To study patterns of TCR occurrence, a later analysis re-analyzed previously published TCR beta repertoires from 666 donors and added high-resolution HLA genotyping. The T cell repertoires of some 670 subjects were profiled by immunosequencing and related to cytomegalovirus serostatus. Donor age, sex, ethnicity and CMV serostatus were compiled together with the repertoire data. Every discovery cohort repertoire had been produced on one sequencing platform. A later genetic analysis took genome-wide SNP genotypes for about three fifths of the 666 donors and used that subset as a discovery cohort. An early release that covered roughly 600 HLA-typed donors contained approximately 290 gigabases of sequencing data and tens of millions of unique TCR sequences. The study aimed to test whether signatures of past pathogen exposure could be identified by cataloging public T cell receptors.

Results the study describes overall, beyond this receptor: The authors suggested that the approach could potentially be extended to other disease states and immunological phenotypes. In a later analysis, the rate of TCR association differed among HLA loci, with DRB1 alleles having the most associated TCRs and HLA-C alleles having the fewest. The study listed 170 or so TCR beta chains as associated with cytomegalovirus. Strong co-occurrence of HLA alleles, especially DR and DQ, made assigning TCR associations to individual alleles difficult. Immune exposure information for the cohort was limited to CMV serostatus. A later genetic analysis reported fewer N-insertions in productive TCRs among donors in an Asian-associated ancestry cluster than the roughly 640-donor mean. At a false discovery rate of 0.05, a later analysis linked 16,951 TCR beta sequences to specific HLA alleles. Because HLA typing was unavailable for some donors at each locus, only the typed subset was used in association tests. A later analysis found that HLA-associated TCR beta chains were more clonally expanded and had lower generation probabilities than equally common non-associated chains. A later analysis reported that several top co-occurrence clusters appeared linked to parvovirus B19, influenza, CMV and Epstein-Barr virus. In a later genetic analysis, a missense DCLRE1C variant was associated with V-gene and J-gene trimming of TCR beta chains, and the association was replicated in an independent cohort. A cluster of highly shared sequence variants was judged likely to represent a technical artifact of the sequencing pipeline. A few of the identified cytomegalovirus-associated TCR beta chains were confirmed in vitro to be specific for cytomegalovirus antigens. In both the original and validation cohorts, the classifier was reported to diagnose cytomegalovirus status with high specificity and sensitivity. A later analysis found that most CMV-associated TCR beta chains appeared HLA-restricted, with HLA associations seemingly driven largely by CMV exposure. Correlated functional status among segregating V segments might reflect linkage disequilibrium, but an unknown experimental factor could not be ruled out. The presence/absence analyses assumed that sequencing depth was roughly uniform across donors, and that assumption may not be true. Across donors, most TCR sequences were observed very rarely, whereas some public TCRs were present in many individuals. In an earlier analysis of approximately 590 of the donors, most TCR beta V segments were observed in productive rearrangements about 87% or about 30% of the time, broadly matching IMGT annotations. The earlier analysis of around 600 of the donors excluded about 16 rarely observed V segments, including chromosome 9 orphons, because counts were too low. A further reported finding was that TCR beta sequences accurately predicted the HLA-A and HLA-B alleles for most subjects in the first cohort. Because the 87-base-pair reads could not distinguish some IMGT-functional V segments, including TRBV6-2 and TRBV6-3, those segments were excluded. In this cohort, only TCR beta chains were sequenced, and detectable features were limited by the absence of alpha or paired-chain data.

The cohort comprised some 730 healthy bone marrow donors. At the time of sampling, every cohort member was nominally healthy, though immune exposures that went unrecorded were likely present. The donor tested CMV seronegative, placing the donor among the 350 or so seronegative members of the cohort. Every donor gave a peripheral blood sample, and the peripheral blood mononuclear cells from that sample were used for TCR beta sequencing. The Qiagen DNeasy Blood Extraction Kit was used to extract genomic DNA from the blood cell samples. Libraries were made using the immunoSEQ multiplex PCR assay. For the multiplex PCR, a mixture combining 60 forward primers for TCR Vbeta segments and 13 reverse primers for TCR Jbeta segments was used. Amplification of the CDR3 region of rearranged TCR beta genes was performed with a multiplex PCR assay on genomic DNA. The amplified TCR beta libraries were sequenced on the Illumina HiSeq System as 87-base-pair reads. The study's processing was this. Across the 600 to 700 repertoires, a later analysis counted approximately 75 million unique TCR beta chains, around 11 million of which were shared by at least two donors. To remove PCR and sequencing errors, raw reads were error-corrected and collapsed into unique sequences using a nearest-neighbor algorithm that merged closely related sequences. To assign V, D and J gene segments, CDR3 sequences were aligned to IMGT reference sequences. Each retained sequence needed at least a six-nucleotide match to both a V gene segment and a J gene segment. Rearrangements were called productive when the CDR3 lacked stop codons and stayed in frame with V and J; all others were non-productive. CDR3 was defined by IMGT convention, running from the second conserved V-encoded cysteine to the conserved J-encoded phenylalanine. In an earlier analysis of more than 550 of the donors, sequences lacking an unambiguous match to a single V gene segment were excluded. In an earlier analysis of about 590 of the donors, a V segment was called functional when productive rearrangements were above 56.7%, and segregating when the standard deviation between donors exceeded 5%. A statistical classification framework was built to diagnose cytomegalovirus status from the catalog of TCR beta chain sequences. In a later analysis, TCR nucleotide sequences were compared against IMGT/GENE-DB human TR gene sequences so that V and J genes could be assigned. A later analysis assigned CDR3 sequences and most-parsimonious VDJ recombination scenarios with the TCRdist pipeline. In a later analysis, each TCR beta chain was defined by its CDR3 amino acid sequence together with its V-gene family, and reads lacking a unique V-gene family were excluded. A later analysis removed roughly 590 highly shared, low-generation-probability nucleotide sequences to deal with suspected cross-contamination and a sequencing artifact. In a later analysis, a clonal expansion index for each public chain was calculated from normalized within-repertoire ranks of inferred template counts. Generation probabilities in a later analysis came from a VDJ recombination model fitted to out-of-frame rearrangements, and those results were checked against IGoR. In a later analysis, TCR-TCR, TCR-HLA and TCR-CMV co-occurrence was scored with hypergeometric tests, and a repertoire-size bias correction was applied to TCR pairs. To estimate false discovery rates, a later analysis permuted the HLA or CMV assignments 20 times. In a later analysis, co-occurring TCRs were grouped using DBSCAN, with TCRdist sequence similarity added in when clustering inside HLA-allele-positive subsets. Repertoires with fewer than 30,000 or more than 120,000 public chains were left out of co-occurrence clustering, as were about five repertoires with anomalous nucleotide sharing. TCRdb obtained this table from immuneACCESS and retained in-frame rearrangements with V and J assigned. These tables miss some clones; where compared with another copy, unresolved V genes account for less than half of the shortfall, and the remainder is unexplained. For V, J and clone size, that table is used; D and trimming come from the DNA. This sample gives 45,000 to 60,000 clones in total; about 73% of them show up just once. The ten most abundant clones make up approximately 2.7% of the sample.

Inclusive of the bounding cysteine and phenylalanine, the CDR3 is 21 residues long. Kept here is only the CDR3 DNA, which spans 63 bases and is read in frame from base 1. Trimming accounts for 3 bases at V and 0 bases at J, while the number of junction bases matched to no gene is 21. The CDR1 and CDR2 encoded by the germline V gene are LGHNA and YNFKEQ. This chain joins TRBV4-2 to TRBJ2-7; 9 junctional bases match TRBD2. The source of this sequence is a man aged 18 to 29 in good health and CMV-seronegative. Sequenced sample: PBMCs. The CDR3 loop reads CASSQASSGNVGQHPSYEQYF. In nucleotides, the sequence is TGTGCCAGCAGCCAGGCCTCTAGCGGGAACGTCGGCCAGCACCCCTCCTACGAGCAGTACTTC.